The 8 T cell receptor beta chains reported below all come from one sample, sequenced in a study of cytomegalovirus exposure and HLA in healthy donors. Clones were sequenced by immunoSEQ multiplex PCR, and TCRdb holds only the in-frame ones, with some missing. The data show 55,000 to 70,000 clones, with around 92% seen just once and roughly 5.3% held by the top ten. The sequenced material came from PBMCs. The source of these receptors is a young man in good health and CMV-seropositive.

The V call is TRBV6-1, the J call TRBJ2-5, with D hard to call. Trimming left V 1 base short and J 1 base short, with 10 bases between. This CDR3 region has 15 residues. Germline assignment: CDR1 MNHNS and CDR2 SASEGT. CDR3 in DNA: TGTGCCAGCAGTGAAGTCCAGGTTTCCCAAGAGACCCAGTACTTC. The encoded protein is CASSEVQVSQETQYF.

CDR3 DNA sequence: TGTGCCAGCCAGAGGACTAGCGGGGGGCAGGACGAGCAGTTCTTC. Amino acids: CASQRTSGGQDEQFF. The genes are TRBV6-4 and TRBJ2-1, with TRBD2 identical over 14 bases. The V gene end was trimmed by 8 bases and the J gene end by 10 bases; junction bases not matched to a gene: 10. Germline values: CDR1 MRHNA, CDR2 SNTAGT. CDR3 length: 15 amino acids.

The V call is TRBV14, the J call TRBJ1-2; D not resolved. Germline V gene sequence: CDR1 SGHDN, CDR2 FVKESK. V was cut by 0 bases and J by 7 bases, with 15 bases left in between. The CDR3 length is 15 residues. CDR3 region: CASSQDTSTVRGYTF. CDR3 sequence (DNA): TGTGCCAGCAGCCAAGATACGTCTACGGTTCGTGGCTACACCTTC.

This chain joins TRBV2 and TRBJ2-5; D is perhaps TRBD1 (5 bases). Germline CDR1 and CDR2: SNHLY and FYNNEI. CDR3 length equals 14 residues. The CDR3 DNA sequence: TGTGCTTCCAATACAGGCATAGGCAAAGAGACCCAGTACTTC. Protein sequence: CASNTGIGKETQYF.

J is TRBJ2-1 and V is TRBV25-1; possible D gene TRBD2, 6 bases. Per germline, CDR1 MGHDK and CDR2 SYGVNS. This CDR3 region has 14 residues. Trimming took off 6 bases at V and 2 bases at J, with 11 bases between the two ends. The CDR3 nucleotides read TGTGCCAGCAGGGGACTGAGCCCCTACAATGAGCAGTTCTTC. Its protein product is CASRGLSPYNEQFF.

CDR3 DNA sequence: TGCGCCAGCAGCCCAGGACAGGGCTACAATGAGCAGTTCTTC. Its protein product is CASSPGQGYNEQFF. The V and J genes are TRBV5-1 and TRBJ2-1, with 8 positions matching TRBD1. V trimming: 4 bases; J trimming: 3 bases; junction bases outside the gene matches: 3. Germline CDR1 is SGHRS and CDR2 is YFSETQ. The CDR3 covers 14 residues.

This chain joins TRBV6-5 and TRBJ2-7; D perhaps matches TRBD2 (6 bases). In germline, CDR1 is MNHEY, CDR2 SVGAGI. The V end was cut by 4 bases, the J end by 2 bases, with 9 bases between. This CDR3 is built from 13 residues. CDR3 coding DNA: TGTGCCAGCAGTTTGGGACTTGCCTACGAGCAGTACTTC. Translated, it gives CASSLGLAYEQYF.

The chain employs TRBV19 and TRBJ2-1; 12 nucleotides match TRBD2. Germline-derived CDR1 and CDR2 are LNHDA and SQIVND (reference sequence). The CDR3 sequence is 14 residues long. The ends lost 3 bases at V and 9 bases at J; junction bases unmatched: 3. The CDR3 loop is CASSIGLAGSEQFF. The CDR3 DNA reads as TGTGCCAGTAGTATCGGACTAGCGGGAAGTGAGCAGTTCTTC.